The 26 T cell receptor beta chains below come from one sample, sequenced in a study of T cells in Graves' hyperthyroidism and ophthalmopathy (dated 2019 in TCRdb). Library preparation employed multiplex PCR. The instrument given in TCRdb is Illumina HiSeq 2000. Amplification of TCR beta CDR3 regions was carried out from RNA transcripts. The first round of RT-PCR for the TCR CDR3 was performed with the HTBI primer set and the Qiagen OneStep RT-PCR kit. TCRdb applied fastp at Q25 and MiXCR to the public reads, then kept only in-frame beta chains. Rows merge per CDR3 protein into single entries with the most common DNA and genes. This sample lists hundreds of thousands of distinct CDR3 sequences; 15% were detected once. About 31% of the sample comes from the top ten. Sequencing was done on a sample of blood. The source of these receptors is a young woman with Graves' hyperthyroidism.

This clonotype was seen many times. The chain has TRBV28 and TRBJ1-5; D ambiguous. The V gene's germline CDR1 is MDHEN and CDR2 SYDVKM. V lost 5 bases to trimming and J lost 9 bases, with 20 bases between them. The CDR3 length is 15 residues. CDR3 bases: TGTGCCAGCAGTCTCAGCACGAAATTAATCATGCCCCAGCATTTT. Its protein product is CASSLSTKLIMPQHF.

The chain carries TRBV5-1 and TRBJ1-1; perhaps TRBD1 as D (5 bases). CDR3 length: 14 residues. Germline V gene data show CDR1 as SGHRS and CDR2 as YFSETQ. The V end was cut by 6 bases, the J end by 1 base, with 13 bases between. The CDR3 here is CASTAGGSNTEAFF. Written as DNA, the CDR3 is TGCGCCAGCACGGCGGGGGGATCGAACACTGAAGCTTTCTTT.

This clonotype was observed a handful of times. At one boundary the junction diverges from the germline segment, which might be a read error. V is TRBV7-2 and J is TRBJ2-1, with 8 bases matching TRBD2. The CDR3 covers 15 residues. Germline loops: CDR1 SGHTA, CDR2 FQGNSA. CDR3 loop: CASSDGLAEYNKQFF. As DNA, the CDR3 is TGTGCCAGCAGCGACGGACTAGCAGAATACAATAAGCAGTTCTTC.

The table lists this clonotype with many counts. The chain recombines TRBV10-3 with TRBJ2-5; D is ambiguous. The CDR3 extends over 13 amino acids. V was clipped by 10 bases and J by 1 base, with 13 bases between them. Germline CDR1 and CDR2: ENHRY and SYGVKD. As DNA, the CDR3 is TGTGCCACTCAGGAGAGCCTCCAAGAGACCCAGTACTTC. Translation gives CATQESLQETQYF.

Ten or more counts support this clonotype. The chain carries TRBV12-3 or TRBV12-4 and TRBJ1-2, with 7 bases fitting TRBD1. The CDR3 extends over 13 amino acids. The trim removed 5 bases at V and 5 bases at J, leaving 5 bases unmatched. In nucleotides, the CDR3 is TGTGCCAGCAGTGATGGGACAGAGTATGGCTACACCTTC. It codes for CASSDGTEYGYTF.

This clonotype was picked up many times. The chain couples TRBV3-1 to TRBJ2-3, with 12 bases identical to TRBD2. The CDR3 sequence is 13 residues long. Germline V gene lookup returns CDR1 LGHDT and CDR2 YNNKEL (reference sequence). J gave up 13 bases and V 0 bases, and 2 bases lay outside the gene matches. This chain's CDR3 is CASSQDGLAGKYF. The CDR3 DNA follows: TGTGCCAGCAGCCAAGATGGACTAGCGGGGAAGTATTTT.

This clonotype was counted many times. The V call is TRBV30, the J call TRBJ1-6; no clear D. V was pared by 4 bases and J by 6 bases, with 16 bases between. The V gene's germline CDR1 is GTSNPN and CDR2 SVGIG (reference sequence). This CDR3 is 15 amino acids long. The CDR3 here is CAWIGEGSGNSPLHF. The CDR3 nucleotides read TGTGCCTGGATTGGGGAAGGTTCGGGTAATTCACCCCTCCACTTT. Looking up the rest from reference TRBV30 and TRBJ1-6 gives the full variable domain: SQTIHQWPATLVQPVGSPLSLECTVEGTSNPNLYWYRQAAGRGLQLLFYSVGIGQISSEVPQNLSASRPQDRQFILSSKKLLLSDSGFYLCAWIGEGSGNSPLHFGNGTRLTVT.

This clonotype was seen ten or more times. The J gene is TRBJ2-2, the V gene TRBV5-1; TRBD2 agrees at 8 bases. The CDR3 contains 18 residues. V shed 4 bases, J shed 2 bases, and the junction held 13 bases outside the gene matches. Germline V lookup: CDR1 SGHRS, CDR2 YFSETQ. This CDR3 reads CASSPRAVSGDNTGELFF. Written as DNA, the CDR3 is TGCGCCAGCAGCCCCCGCGCCGTTAGCGGGGATAACACCGGGGAGCTGTTTTTT.

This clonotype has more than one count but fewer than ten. For the CDR3, the DNA is TGTGCCAGCAGTACAGTCGCAGATACGCAGTATTTT. It is translated as CASSTVADTQYF. J is TRBJ2-3 and V is TRBV6-1; no reliable D call. V lost 5 bases to trimming and J lost 4 bases, with 7 bases between them. The CDR3 length is 12 residues. The germline gives CDR1 MNHNS, CDR2 SASEGT.

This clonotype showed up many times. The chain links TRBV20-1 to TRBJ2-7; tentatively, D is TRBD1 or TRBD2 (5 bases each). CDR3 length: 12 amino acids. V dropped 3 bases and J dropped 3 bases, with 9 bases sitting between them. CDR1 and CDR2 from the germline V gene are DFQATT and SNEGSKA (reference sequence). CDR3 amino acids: CSARGTNYEQYF. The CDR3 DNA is TGCAGTGCTAGGGGGACGAACTACGAGCAGTACTTC.

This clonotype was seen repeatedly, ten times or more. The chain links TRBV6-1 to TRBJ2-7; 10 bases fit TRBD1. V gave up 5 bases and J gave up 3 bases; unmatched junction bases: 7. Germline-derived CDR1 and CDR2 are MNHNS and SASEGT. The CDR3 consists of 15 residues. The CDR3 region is CASSSKTGGGYEQYF. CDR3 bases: TGTGCCAGCAGTTCTAAGACAGGGGGCGGCTACGAGCAGTACTTC.

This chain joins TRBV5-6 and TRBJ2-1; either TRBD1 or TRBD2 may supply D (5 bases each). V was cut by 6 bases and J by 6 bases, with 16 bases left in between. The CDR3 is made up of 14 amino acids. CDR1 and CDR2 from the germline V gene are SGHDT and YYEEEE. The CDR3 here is CASTTSRGGNEQFF. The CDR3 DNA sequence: TGTGCCAGCACCACTTCGAGGGGTGGCAATGAGCAGTTCTTC. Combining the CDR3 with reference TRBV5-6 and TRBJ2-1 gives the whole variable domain DAGVTQSPTHLIKTRGQQVTLRCSPKSGHDTVSWYQQALGQGPQFIFQYYEEEERQRGNFPDRFSGHQFPNYSSELNVNALLLGDSALYLCASTTSRGGNEQFFGPGTRLTVL.

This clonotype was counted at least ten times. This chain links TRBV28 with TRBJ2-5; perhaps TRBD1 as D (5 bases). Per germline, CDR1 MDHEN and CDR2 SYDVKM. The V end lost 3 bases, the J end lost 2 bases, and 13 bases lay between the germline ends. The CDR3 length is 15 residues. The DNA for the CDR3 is TGTGCCAGCAGTTTCCAACAGGTTTATCAAGAGACCCAGTACTTC. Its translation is CASSFQQVYQETQYF.

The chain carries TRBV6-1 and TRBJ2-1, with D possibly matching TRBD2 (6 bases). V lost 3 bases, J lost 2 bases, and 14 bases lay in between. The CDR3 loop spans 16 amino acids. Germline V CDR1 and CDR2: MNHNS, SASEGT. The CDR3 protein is CASSETLAVPYNEQFF. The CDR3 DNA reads TGTGCCAGCAGTGAGACCTTAGCGGTGCCCTACAATGAGCAGTTCTTC.

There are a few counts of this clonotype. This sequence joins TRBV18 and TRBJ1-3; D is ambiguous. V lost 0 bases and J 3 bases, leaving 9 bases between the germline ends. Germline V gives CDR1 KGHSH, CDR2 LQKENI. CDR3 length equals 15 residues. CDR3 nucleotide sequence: TGTGCCAGCTCACCACCTATGGGTAGTGGAAACACCATATATTTT. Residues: CASSPPMGSGNTIYF. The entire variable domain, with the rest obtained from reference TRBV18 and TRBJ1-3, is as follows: NAGVMQNPRHLVRRRGQEARLRCSPMKGHSHVYWYRQLPEEGLKFMVYLQKENIIDESGMPKERFSAEFPKEGPSILRIQQVVRGDSAAYFCASSPPMGSGNTIYFGEGSWLTVV.

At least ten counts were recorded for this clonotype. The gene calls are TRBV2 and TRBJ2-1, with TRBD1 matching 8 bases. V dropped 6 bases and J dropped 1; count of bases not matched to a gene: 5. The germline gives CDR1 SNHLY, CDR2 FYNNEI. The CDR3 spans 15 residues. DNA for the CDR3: TGTGCCAGCAGACTGACAGGGGAGTCCTACAATGAGCAGTTCTTC. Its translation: CASRLTGESYNEQFF. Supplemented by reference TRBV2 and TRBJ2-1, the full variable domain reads EPEVTQTPSHQVTQMGQEVILRCVPISNHLYFYWYRQILGQKVEFLVSFYNNEISEKSEIFDDQFSVERPDGSNFTLKIRSTKLEDSAMYFCASRLTGESYNEQFFGPGTRLTVL.

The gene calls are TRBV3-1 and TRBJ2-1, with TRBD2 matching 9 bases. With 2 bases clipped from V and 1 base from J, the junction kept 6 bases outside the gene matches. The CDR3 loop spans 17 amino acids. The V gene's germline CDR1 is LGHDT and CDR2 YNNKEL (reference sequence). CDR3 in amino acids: CASSQSRLAGSYNEQFF. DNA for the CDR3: TGTGCCAGCAGCCAATCTAGGCTAGCGGGGTCCTACAATGAGCAGTTCTTC.

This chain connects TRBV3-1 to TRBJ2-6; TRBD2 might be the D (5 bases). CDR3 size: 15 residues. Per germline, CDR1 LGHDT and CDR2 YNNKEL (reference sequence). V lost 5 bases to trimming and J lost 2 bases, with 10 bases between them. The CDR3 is CASSSRAAGANVLTF. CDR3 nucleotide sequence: TGTGCCAGCAGCTCGCGGGCCGCTGGGGCCAACGTCCTGACTTTC.

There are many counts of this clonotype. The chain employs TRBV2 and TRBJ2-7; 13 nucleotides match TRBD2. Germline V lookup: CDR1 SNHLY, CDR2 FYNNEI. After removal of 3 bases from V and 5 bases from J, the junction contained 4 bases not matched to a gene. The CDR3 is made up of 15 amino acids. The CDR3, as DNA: TGTGCCAGCAGTGAGACCGGGACTAGCGGGAACGAGCAGTACTTC. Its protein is CASSETGTSGNEQYF.

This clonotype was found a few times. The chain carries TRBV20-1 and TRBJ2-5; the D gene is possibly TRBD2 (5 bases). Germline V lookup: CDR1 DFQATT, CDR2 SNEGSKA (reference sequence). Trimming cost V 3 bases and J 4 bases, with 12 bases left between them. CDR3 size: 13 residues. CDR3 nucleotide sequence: TGCAGTGCTAGCGGGATGAGGCGAGAGACCCAGTACTTC. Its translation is CSASGMRRETQYF.

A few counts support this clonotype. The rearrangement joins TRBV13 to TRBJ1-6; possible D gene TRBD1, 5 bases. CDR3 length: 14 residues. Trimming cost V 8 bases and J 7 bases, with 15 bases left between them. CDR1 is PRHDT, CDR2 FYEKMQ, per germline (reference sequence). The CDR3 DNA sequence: TGTGCCAGCCGTCTTCCAGGGAAAAATTCACCCCTCCACTTT. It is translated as CASRLPGKNSPLHF. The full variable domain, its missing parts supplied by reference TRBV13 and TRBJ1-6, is AAGVIQSPRHLIKEKRETATLKCYPIPRHDTVYWYQQGPGQDPQFLISFYEKMQSDKGSIPDRFSAQQFSDYHSELNMSSLELGDSALYFCASRLPGKNSPLHFGNGTRLTVT.

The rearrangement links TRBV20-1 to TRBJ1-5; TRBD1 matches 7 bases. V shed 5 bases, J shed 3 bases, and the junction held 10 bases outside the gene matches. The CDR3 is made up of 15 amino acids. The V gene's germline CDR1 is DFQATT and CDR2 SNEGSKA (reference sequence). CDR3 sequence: CSAGRQGTSNQPQHF. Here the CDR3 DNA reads TGCAGTGCTGGCCGACAGGGCACTTCCAATCAGCCCCAGCATTTT.

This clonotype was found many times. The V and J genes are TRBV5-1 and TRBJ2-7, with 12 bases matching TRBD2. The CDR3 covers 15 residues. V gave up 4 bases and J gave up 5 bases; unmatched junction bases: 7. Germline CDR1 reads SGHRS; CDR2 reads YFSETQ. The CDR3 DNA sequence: TGCGCCAGCAGCCTCCCTAGCGGGAGGGGAAACGAGCAGTACTTC. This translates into CASSLPSGRGNEQYF. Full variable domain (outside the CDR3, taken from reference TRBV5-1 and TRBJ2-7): KAGVTQTPRYLIKTRGQQVTLSCSPISGHRSVSWYQQTPGQGLQFLFEYFSETQRNKGNFPGRFSGRQFSNSRSEMNVSTLELGDSALYLCASSLPSGRGNEQYFGPGTRLTVT.

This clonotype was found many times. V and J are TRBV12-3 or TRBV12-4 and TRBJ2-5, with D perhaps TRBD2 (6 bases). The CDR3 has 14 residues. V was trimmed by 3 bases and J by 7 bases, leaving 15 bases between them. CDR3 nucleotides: TGTGCCAGCAGTTTCTTCCGGCAGGGAGGGACCCAGTACTTC. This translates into CASSFFRQGGTQYF.

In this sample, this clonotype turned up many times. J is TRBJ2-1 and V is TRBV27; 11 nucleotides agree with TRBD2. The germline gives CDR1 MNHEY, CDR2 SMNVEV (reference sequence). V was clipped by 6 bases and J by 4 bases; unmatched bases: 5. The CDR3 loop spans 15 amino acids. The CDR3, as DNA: TGTGCCAGCAGACTAGCGGGAGTACCTTACAATGAGCAGTTCTTC. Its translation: CASRLAGVPYNEQFF.

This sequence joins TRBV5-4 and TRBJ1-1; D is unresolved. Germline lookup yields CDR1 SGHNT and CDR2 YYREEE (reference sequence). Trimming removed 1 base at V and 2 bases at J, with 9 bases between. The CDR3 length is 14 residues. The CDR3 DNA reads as TGTGCCAGCAGCTTGCCCCAGATTAACACTGAAGCTTTCTTT. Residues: CASSLPQINTEAFF.